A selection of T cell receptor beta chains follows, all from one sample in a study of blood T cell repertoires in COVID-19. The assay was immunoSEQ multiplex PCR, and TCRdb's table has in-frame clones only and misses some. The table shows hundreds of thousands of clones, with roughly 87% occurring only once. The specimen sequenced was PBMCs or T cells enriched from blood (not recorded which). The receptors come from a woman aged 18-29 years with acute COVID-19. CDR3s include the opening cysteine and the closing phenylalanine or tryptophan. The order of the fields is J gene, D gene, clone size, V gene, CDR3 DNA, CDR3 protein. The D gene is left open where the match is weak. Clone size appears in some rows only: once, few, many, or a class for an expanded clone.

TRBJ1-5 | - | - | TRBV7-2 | TGTGCCAGCAGCTCCGGGCCGGGACACCAGTTGGCCCAGCATTTT | CASSSGPGHQLAQHF
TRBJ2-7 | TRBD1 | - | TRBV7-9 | TGTGCCAGCAGCCAAGGACAGGGGAGGGACGAGCAGTACTTC | CASSQGQGRDEQYF
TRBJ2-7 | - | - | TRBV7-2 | TGTGCCAGCAGCTTAGAAGCAGGATTCCGCGAGCAGTACTTC | CASSLEAGFREQYF
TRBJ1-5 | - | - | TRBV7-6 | TGTGCCAGCAGCGGACAGTTGAATAGCAATCAGCCCCAGCATTTT | CASSGQLNSNQPQHF
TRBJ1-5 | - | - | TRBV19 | TGTGCCAGTAGTACACCCCCCCGGCAGCCCCAGCATTTT | CASSTPPRQPQHF
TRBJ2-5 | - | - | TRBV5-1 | TGCGCCAGCAGCTTTCGTCAGAATTCCCAAGAGACCCAGTACTTC | CASSFRQNSQETQYF
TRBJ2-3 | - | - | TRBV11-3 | TGTGCCAGCAGCTTAGATTTAGGCGGAAGCACAGATACGCAGTATTTT | CASSLDLGGSTDTQYF
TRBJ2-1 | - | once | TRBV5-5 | TGTGCCAGCAGCACCTTGACAGAACCTGGGTTCTTC | CASSTLTEPGFF
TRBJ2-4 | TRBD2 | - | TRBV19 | TGTGCCAGCAGCGGGACTAACAAGGTTCGAATTCAGTACTTC | CASSGTNKVRIQYF
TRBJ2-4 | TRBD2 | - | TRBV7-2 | TGTGCCAGCAGACTAGCGGGAGGGGGAGCCAAAAACATTCAGTACTTC | CASRLAGGGAKNIQYF
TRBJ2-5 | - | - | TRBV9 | TGTGCCAGCAGCAAAGGGGGAGGGGGTTACCAAGAGACCCAGTACTTC | CASSKGGGGYQETQYF
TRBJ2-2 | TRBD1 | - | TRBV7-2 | TGTGCCAGCAGCCCCCGGACAGGGGGCATCGGGGAGCTGTTTTTT | CASSPRTGGIGELFF
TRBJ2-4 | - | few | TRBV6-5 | TGTGCCAGCAGTTACAGAGGGGGACACATTCAGTACTTC | CASSYRGGHIQYF
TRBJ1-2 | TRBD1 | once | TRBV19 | TGTGCCAGTAGTATTCGAACGGGACAGCTTAACTATGGCTACACCTTC | CASSIRTGQLNYGYTF
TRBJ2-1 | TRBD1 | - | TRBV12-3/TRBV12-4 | TGTGCCAGCAGGGATAACAGGGGCGGCGAGCAGTTCTTC | CASRDNRGGEQFF
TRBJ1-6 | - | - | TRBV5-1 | TGCGCCAGCAGCTCGGTCGGGGAGTGGCAAAATTCACCCCTCCACTTT | CASSSVGEWQNSPLHF
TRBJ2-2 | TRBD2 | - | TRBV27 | TGTGCCAGCACCCAAAGGTGGGGGGGAGGAACCGGGGAGCTGTTTTTT | CASTQRWGGGTGELFF
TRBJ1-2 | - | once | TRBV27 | TGTGCCAGCAGTTTATCGTACTGGGGAGACGGCTACACCTTC | CASSLSYWGDGYTF
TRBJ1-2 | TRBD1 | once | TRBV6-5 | TGTGCCAGCAGCCAGGGGGCCCTTAACTATGGCTACACCTTC | CASSQGALNYGYTF
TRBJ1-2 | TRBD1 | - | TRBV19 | TGTGCCAGTAGTATCCAGGGGGCTTTGAAAAGCTACACCTTC | CASSIQGALKSYTF
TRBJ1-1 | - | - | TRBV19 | TGTGCCAGTACCTCGGGGGGACTCCCGAACACTGAAGCTTTCTTT | CASTSGGLPNTEAFF
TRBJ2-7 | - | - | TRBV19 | TGTGCCAGTAGTAACCTCCTGACAGGATCCTACGAGCAGTACTTC | CASSNLLTGSYEQYF
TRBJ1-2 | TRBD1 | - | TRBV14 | TGTGCCAGCAGTCAAGGGGACAGACCTCGTGGCTACACCTTC | CASSQGDRPRGYTF
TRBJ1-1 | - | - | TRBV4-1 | TGCGCCAGCAGCCAGGGAAGGGGGATGAACACTGAAGCTTTCTTT | CASSQGRGMNTEAFF
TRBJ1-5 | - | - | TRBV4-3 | TGCGCCAGCAGCCAGCATGCAGGATCAGGAAGCAATCAGCCCCAGCATTTT | CASSQHAGSGSNQPQHF
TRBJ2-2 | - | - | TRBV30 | TGTGCCTGGAGCACAGGTCCCCGAGACACCGGGGAGCTGTTTTTT | CAWSTGPRDTGELFF
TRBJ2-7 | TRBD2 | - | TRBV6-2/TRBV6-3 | TGTGCCAGCAGTGAGACTAGCGGGAGAAGCGAGCAGTACTTC | CASSETSGRSEQYF
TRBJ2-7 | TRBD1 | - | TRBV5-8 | TGTGCCAGCCCTGAGACAGGGGCTCCCGAATACGAGCAGTACTTC | CASPETGAPEYEQYF
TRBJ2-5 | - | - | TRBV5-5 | TGTGCCAGCAGCTTGGCGGGCAACCGGGGGGAGACCCAGTACTTC | CASSLAGNRGETQYF
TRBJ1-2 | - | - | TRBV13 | TGTGCCAGCAGCTTAGGTTCTACAGGGAGACAGTACACCTTC | CASSLGSTGRQYTF
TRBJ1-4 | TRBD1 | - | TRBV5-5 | TGTGCCAGCAGCTTTCCGGGACAGCCGAATGAAAAACTGTTTTTT | CASSFPGQPNEKLFF
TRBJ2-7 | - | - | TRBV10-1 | TGCGCCAGCAGTGAGGACAGGGAGGTCAACGAGCAGTACTTC | CASSEDREVNEQYF
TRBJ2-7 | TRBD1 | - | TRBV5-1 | TGCGCCAGCAGCGGAAAACAGGGGTTCTCCTACGAGCAGTACTTC | CASSGKQGFSYEQYF
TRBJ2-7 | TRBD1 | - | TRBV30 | TGTGCCTGGAGTGTCGGGACAGGGGGAGCCTACGAGCAGTACTTC | CAWSVGTGGAYEQYF
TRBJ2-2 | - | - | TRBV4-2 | TGTGCCAGCAGGGGACACTCCGGCGGGGAGCTGTTTTTT | CASRGHSGGELFF
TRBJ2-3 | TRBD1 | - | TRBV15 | TGTGCCACCAGCAGGGGGACAGTCACAGATACGCAGTATTTT | CATSRGTVTDTQYF
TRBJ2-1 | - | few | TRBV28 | TGTGCCAGCACCCGGGGAGCCTCCTACAATGAGCAGTTCTTC | CASTRGASYNEQFF
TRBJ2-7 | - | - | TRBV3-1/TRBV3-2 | TGTGCCAGCAGCCAAGGAGGAGTGGCGGGGGCGCTGTACTTC | CASSQGGVAGALYF
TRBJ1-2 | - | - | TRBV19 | TGTGCCAGTAGTATTGAACAGGGAATCTATGGCTACACCTTC | CASSIEQGIYGYTF
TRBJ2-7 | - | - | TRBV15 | TGTGCCACCAGCAGAAGGGGGAGCTCCTACGAGCAGTACTTC | CATSRRGSSYEQYF
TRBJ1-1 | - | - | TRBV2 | TGTGCCAGCAGATGGACAGCCGAGAACACTGAAGCTTTCTTT | CASRWTAENTEAFF
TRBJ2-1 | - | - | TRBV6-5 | TGTGCCAGCAGCCCCACGGGCAATGAGCAGTTCTTC | CASSPTGNEQFF
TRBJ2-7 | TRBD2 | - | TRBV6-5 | TGTGCCAGCAGTTACTCCCCTACGGGAGGACCGAAGGAGCAGTACTTC | CASSYSPTGGPKEQYF
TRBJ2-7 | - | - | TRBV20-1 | TGCAGTGCCACAGGGTACGAGCAGTACTTC | CSATGYEQYF
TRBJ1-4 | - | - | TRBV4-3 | TGCGCCAGCAGCCACAGGGAACGTGAAAAACTGTTTTTT | CASSHREREKLFF